One and the same sample provided the 12 T cell receptor beta chains below, sequenced in a study of T cells in Graves' hyperthyroidism and ophthalmopathy. RNA transcripts were the template for amplifying TCR beta CDR3 regions. TCR CDR3 regions were first amplified by RT-PCR with HTBI primers. Using its own MiXCR run on the multiplex PCR reads, TCRdb lists one record per CDR3 protein. The sample shows 360,000 or so distinct CDR3 sequences, over 15% of them seen only once. Sequencing was carried out using blood. The receptors originated from a woman under 30 with Graves' hyperthyroidism.

The chain recombines TRBV6-1 with TRBJ1-5, with a possible D match to TRBD1 (6 bases). Germline CDR1 MNHNS, CDR2 SASEGT. Trimming took off 3 bases at V and 16 bases at J, with 19 bases between the two ends. The length of the CDR3 is 13 residues. CDR3 bases: TGTGCCAGCAGTGAGCCAGAACAGGGAGTTGGACATTTT. Encoded protein: CASSEPEQGVGHF.

A single count supports this clonotype. The CDR3 sequence is CASTWGMEGDYGYTF. DNA for the CDR3: TGTGCCAGCACCTGGGGGATGGAGGGAGACTATGGCTACACCTTC. The gene calls are TRBV6-1 and TRBJ1-2, with a tentative D call TRBD1 (5 bases). The V gene lost 7 bases and the J gene lost 3 bases, with 18 bases spanning the gap. The CDR3 runs 15 residues. CDR1 and CDR2 from the germline V gene are MNHNS and SASEGT.

This chain uses TRBV20-1 with TRBJ2-7, with D unresolved. V dropped 0 bases and J dropped 3 bases, with 27 bases sitting between them. Germline V gene lookup returns CDR1 DFQATT and CDR2 SNEGSKA (reference sequence). The CDR3 extends over 19 amino acids. The CDR3 spells CSARDRTPLGRGPFYEQYF. The CDR3 DNA reads TGCAGTGCTAGAGACCGCACCCCGCTTGGGCGCGGACCATTCTACGAGCAGTACTTC.

This clonotype was picked up a small number of times. A read error may account for a junction end that differs from germline. The chain joins TRBV7-8 to TRBJ1-1; D unresolved. The germline V gene has CDR1 SGHVS and CDR2 FQNEAQ. CDR3 size: 14 residues. In DNA, the CDR3 is TGTGCCAGCAACTTACGGGAATCCCTTTCTGAAGCTTTCTTT. Translation gives CASNLRESLSEAFF.

Comments on this clonotype: This clone may be a read error of a much larger clone one base away. Here the CDR3 omits its conserved ending phenylalanine or tryptophan, so a read error is the likely source. The chain joins TRBV2 to TRBJ1-3; 7 bases agree with TRBD1. The germline CDR1 and CDR2 sequences are SNHLY and FYNNEI. The V and J ends lost 4 bases and 4 bases, in that order; junction bases with no gene match: 1. CDR3 length equals 13 residues. The CDR3 reads CASSGDRGNTIYL. The CDR3 DNA reads TGTGCCAGCAGTGGGGACAGAGGAAACACCATATATTTG.

This clonotype was picked up many times. V and J are TRBV6-5 and TRBJ2-5, with D perhaps TRBD1 or TRBD2 (5 bases each). This CDR3 comprises 14 residues. Deletions cut 4 bases from V and 2 bases from J, with 11 bases between. Germline V gene lookup returns CDR1 MNHEY and CDR2 SVGAGI. This chain's CDR3 is CASSSLGRQETQYF. The CDR3 nucleotides are TGTGCCAGCAGTTCACTGGGACGGCAAGAGACCCAGTACTTC.

This clonotype was detected a few times. The chain uses TRBV5-1 and TRBJ2-5; D is unresolved. Germline V gives CDR1 SGHRS, CDR2 YFSETQ. The CDR3 is 16 amino acids. Between the trimmed V and J ends, which lost 0 bases and 7 bases, there was a span of 19 bases. The CDR3 here is CASSLEFGRVLGTQYF. CDR3 DNA: TGCGCCAGCAGCTTGGAATTTGGTAGGGTTCTCGGGACCCAGTACTTC. Complete variable domain (other parts from reference TRBV5-1 and TRBJ2-5): KAGVTQTPRYLIKTRGQQVTLSCSPISGHRSVSWYQQTPGQGLQFLFEYFSETQRNKGNFPGRFSGRQFSNSRSEMNVSTLELGDSALYLCASSLEFGRVLGTQYFGPGTRLLVL.

This clonotype was observed at least ten times. This sequence joins TRBV5-1 and TRBJ2-1, with TRBD1 matching over 12 bases. The CDR3 sequence is 15 residues long. V gave up 1 base and J gave up 9 bases; unmatched junction bases: 5. The germline gives CDR1 SGHRS, CDR2 YFSETQ. In DNA, the CDR3 is TGCGCCAGCAGCTTGATGGGACAGGGGGCAGGTGAGCAGTTCTTC. Translated: CASSLMGQGAGEQFF.

This clonotype has ten or more counts. The chain uses TRBV2 and TRBJ1-1; D is possibly TRBD1 (6 bases). Germline V lookup: CDR1 SNHLY, CDR2 FYNNEI. V shed 7 bases and J shed 7 bases, with 13 bases lying between them. The CDR3 is 12 amino acids. The CDR3 DNA reads TGTGCCAGCATAGGGGGGAGGAATGAAGCTTTCTTT. Translation gives CASIGGRNEAFF.

This clonotype appeared many times. The J gene is TRBJ1-1, the V gene TRBV12-3 or TRBV12-4; D is uncertain. Between the trimmed V and J ends, which lost 6 bases and 4 bases, there was a span of 15 bases. This CDR3 contains 14 residues. The CDR3 here is CASSAYRRSTEAFF. As DNA, the CDR3 is TGTGCCAGCAGCGCTTACCGTAGGAGCACTGAAGCTTTCTTT.

This clonotype was found a few times. Sequence at one end of the junction differs from germline and may be a read error. The genes are TRBV6-1 and TRBJ2-7; 8 bases are shared with TRBD1. In germline, CDR1 is MNHNS, CDR2 SASEGT. The length of the CDR3 is 15 residues. In DNA, the CDR3 is TGTGCCGGCAGTGTGGGTCAGGGGGCGGTCTACGAGCAGTACTTC. Translated, it gives CAGSVGQGAVYEQYF.

This clonotype was seen many times. The V call is TRBV7-3, the J call TRBJ1-1, with unresolved D. Germline-derived CDR1 and CDR2 are SGHTA and FQGTGA. This CDR3 is 13 amino acids long. V was trimmed by 4 bases and J by 5 bases, leaving 11 bases between them. CDR3 amino acids: CASSSVITTEAFF. Here the CDR3 DNA reads TGTGCCAGCAGCTCGGTTATAACTACTGAAGCTTTCTTT.